Listed below are T cell receptor beta chains from one sample, sequenced in a study of blood T cell repertoires in COVID-19. Generated by immunoSEQ multiplex PCR, the TCRdb table keeps only in-frame clones and is missing some. Of about 160,000 clones listed, 80% to 90% are singletons. Source material: peripheral blood. The receptors were sampled from a man aged 80 or over with acute or convalescent COVID-19. CDR3s include the opening cysteine and the closing phenylalanine or tryptophan. The D gene is left open where the match is weak. Rows may omit the clone size; those that give it use once, few, many or a size class.

V	size	J	D	DNA	CDR3
TRBV11-2	NA	TRBJ2-1	TRBD2	TGTGCCAGCAGCCTCGGACTAGCCATGGGGAATGAGCAGTTCTTC	CASSLGLAMGNEQFF
TRBV2	once	TRBJ2-2	TRBD2	TGTGCCAGCAGACGGGAGGGCCCCGGGGAGCTGTTTTTT	CASRREGPGELFF
TRBV30	NA	TRBJ2-5	NA	TGTGCCTGGGGGCCCGGGGGATCAGAGACCCAGTACTTC	CAWGPGGSETQYF
TRBV4-1	NA	TRBJ1-4	TRBD1	TGCGCCAGCAGCCAACTGGGAGCCGGGACAGGGCTGGGTGAAAAACTGTTTTTT	CASSQLGAGTGLGEKLFF
TRBV11-2	NA	TRBJ2-5	TRBD2	TGTGCCAGCAGCCTCATAGCGGGAAGGGCGGAGACCCAGTACTTC	CASSLIAGRAETQYF
TRBV28	once	TRBJ1-2	TRBD1	TGTGCCAGCAGTCAGGGGGCGATTGGCTACACCTTC	CASSQGAIGYTF
TRBV5-8	NA	TRBJ1-6	TRBD1	TGTGCCAGCAGCCCGAGGACAGGGGGCAATTCACCCCTCCACTTT	CASSPRTGGNSPLHF
TRBV7-2	NA	TRBJ1-2	NA	TGTGCCAGCAGCTTAGGGGGCGGTAACTATGGCTACACCTTC	CASSLGGGNYGYTF
TRBV7-2	NA	TRBJ1-3	NA	TGTGCCAGCAGCGGCACGGGGATAGCCGGAAACACCATATATTTT	CASSGTGIAGNTIYF
TRBV28	few	TRBJ1-3	NA	TGTGCCAGCAGTCTAGCCAGGACCGACTCTGGAAACACCATATATTTT	CASSLARTDSGNTIYF
TRBV3-1/TRBV3-2	NA	TRBJ1-5	NA	TGTGCCAGCAGCCAGACAGGAAATAGCAATCAGCCCCAGCATTTT	CASSQTGNSNQPQHF
TRBV5-1	NA	TRBJ2-2	NA	TGCGCCAGCAGCTTGGGGGGGCCCGACACCGGGGAGCTGTTTTTT	CASSLGGPDTGELFF
TRBV2	NA	TRBJ1-4	TRBD1	TGTGCCAGCAGTGGCCGGGACAGGGGGAAAAGGGAAAAACTGTTTTTT	CASSGRDRGKREKLFF
TRBV27	NA	TRBJ1-4	TRBD1	TGTGCCAGCAGCCCCAACGTGGGACAGGGTGAGGAAAAACTGTTTTTT	CASSPNVGQGEEKLFF
TRBV15	NA	TRBJ2-5	TRBD2	TGTGCCACCAGCAGAGATCTTTGGAGCGGGAGTCAAGAGACCCAGTACTTC	CATSRDLWSGSQETQYF
TRBV7-6	NA	TRBJ1-4	NA	TGTGCCAGCAGCACCTCCCCCGGGAATAATGAAAAACTGTTTTTT	CASSTSPGNNEKLFF
TRBV3-1/TRBV3-2	NA	TRBJ1-1	NA	TGTGCCAGCAGCTCCCTACAGGTTAACACTGAAGCTTTCTTT	CASSSLQVNTEAFF
TRBV27	few	TRBJ2-7	TRBD2	TGTGCCAGCAAAAGAGCGGGAGGAGGAAACGAGCAGTACTTC	CASKRAGGGNEQYF
TRBV28	NA	TRBJ2-1	TRBD2	TGTGCCAGCAGTTCCCTTCTAGCGGGGGGCCTCAATGAGCAGTTCTTC	CASSSLLAGGLNEQFF
TRBV27	NA	TRBJ1-4	TRBD1	TGTGCCAGCAGTTTACCAGGGGGTGGTGAAAAACTGTTTTTT	CASSLPGGGEKLFF
TRBV28	once	TRBJ1-6	TRBD1	TGTGCCAGCAGTTCAGGGACAGAATCACCCCTCCACTTT	CASSSGTESPLHF
TRBV11-2	once	TRBJ2-1	TRBD2	TGTGCCAGCAGCTTATTTGGAACTAGCGGGAGATCCCCGTTCTTC	CASSLFGTSGRSPFF
TRBV9	NA	TRBJ2-2	TRBD2	TGTGCCAGCAGCGTAGATACTTGGGTAGCGGGGGCTACGAACACCGGGGAGCTGTTTTTT	CASSVDTWVAGATNTGELFF